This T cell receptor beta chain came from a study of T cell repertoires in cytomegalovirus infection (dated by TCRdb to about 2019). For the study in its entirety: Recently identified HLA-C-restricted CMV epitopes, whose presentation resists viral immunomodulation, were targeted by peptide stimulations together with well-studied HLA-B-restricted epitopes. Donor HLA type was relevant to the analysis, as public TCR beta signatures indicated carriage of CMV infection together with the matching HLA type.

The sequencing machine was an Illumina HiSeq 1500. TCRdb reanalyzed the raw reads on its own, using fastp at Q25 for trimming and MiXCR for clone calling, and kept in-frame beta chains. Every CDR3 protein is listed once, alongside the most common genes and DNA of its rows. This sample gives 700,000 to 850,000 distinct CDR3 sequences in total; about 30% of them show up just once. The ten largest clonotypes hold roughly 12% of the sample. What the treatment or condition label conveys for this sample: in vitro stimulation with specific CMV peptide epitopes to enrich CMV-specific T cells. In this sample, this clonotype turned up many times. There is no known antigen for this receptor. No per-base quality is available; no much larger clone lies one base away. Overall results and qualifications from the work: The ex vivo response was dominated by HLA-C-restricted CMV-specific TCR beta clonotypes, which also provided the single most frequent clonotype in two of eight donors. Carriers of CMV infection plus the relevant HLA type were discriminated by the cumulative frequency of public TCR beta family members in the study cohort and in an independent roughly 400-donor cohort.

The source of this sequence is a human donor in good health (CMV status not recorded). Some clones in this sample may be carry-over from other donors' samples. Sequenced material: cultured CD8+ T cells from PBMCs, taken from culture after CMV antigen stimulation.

The nucleotide sequence reads TGTGCCAGCAGCTTAGGGGCCCAGGACGGAAACATTCAGTACTTC. This codes for CASSLGAQDGNIQYF. In this chain, TRBV7-8 is recombined with TRBJ2-4; there is no confident call for the D gene. Taken from the germline V gene, the CDR1 and CDR2 loops are SGHVS and FQNEAQ. The CDR3, from cysteine to phenylalanine, totals 15 residues. Left in the record is the CDR3 DNA by itself, 45 bases read in frame from the first base. Relative to germline, V is 1 base shorter and J is 6 bases shorter, with 13 bases between their ends.